This T cell receptor (beta chain) was captured in a study of blood T cell repertoires in COVID-19. Study-level background: Acute-phase and convalescent COVID-19 samples originated in the United States, Italy and Spain.

The count of this clone is one. Methods used by the authors: Scientists estimated how many nucleated cells there were by amplifying reference gene primers. Sequencing was performed with immunoSEQ multiplex PCR; in TCRdb, only in-frame clones are kept and a portion is missing. V, J and clone size are those of that table, while D and trimming were read from the DNA. The sample has 350,000 to 400,000 clones, approximately 88% seen once. Trimming removed 5 bases from V and 5 bases from J, with 15 bases in between. From germline, CDR1 is SGHTA and CDR2 FQGTGA. The CDR3 runs 14 residues. The material sequenced was PBMCs or T cells enriched from blood (not recorded which). This rearrangement joins TRBV7-3 to TRBJ1-1; D is possibly TRBD1 (5 bases). This clonotype was obtained from a woman in her twenties or thirties with acute COVID-19. The DNA for the CDR3 is TGTGCCAGCAGCCTAGGCGGGGGGAGGACTGAAGCTTTCTTT. It is translated as CASSLGGGRTEAFF.